This entry concerns a single TCR beta chain. Donors were healthy HIV-negative adults without recent acute infections or vaccinations. This specimen comes from a study of shared clonotypes between healthy human individuals. Method: immunoSEQ multiplex PCR; TCRdb's copy keeps in-frame clones and lacks some. Among around 550,000 clones listed, 90% to 96% were seen once. V lost 0 bases and J lost 3, with 8 bases in between. Germline values: CDR1 MNHEY, CDR2 SVGAGI. This CDR3 has 14 amino acids. This clonotype was sampled from a woman in her 30s in good health. The sample was naive CD4+ T cells sorted from blood. Subset in this sample: CD45RA+ positively selected. The chain is built from TRBV6-5 and TRBJ1-2; a possible D gene is TRBD1 (5 bases). DNA for the CDR3: TGTGCCAGCAGTTACTCGGGCAGGGACTATGGCTACACCTTC. Amino acid sequence: CASSYSGRDYGYTF.